The present TCR beta chain was sequenced within a study of Graves' ophthalmopathy and Graves' hyperthyroidism. Overall study findings and caveats: A classifier, a 13-signature model, separated ophthalmopathy from stable hyperthyroidism with more than 85% sensitivity and around 80% specificity.

Orbital computed tomography, thyroid ultrasound, TRAb, serum thyroxine and clinical symptoms formed the basis of diagnosis. Researchers took RNA transcripts and amplified TCR beta CDR3 regions from them. Scientists carried out first-round RT-PCR using HTBI primers and then a second-round multiplex PCR. TCRdb processed the multiplex PCR reads anew with MiXCR; each CDR3 protein has one entry. The table has some 160,000 distinct CDR3 sequences, around 40% seen once. Details on this clonotype: Its antigen is undetermined.

V was cut by 6 bases and J by 4 bases, with 9 bases left in between. The CDR3 spans 13 residues. Germline V gene lookup returns CDR1 MNHEY and CDR2 SVGEGT. This chain links TRBV6-2 or TRBV6-3 with TRBJ2-2, with D hard to call. This TCR derives from a man aged 25-40 years with Graves' ophthalmopathy. Input material: peripheral blood. The CDR3 DNA is TGTGCCAGCAGAGTTAGTGGCACCGGGGAGCTGTTTTTT. This encodes CASRVSGTGELFF.